A selection of T cell receptor beta chains follows, all from one sample in a study of OX40 agonist ivuxolimab in advanced cancers. Repertoires were generated with immunoSEQ multiplex PCR, while TCRdb's copy carries only in-frame clones and drops some. The data contain tens of thousands of clones, 80% to 95% of them seen just once; the ten biggest clones take up about an eighth. The sample consisted of CD4+ or CD8+ T cells sorted from blood, taken in a trial of the OX40 agonist ivuxolimab. These receptor sequences come from an adult with an advanced solid tumor such as melanoma, head and neck, liver or kidney cancer. CDR3s leave out the opening cysteine and the closing phenylalanine or tryptophan. The D gene is left open where the match is weak.

d_call	v_call	j_call	cdr3_length	cdr3_aa
-	TRBV21-1	TRBJ1-4	17	ASSNGPGQGAGCKGKLF
-	TRBV11-2	TRBJ2-3	13	ASSSYRIDTDTQY
-	TRBV7-9	TRBJ2-1	16	ASSLELGRGGHYNEQF
TRBD2	TRBV2	TRBJ2-2	14	ASTTGLAANTGELF
-	TRBV7-6	TRBJ1-5	11	ASSLDRNQPQH
-	TRBV4-1	TRBJ2-5	13	ASSPQAGDQETQY
TRBD1	TRBV27	TRBJ1-5	12	ASSSDRGGQPQH
-	TRBV19	TRBJ1-1	10	ASTGLNTEAF
TRBD1	TRBV4-1	TRBJ1-2	14	ASSHETGFIIYGYT
TRBD2	TRBV4-1	TRBJ2-3	12	ASSQDRGADTQY
-	TRBV12-5	TRBJ2-1	13	ASGLTGKQRDEQF
-	TRBV7-9	TRBJ2-7	13	ASSSDLDGWDEQY
TRBD1	TRBV13	TRBJ2-7	11	ASSQQGAGEQY
-	TRBV5-8	TRBJ1-1	12	ASTLGGVWTEAF
TRBD1	TRBV11-2	TRBJ2-7	12	ASSYGTGGYEQY
TRBD1	TRBV6-5	TRBJ1-6	13	ASSSLGQDNSPLH
TRBD1	TRBV11-1	TRBJ2-5	11	ASSQDREETQY
-	TRBV7-6	TRBJ2-7	13	ASSTRSVWVYEQY
TRBD1	TRBV7-2	TRBJ1-4	16	ASSGEGTGVATNEKLF
-	TRBV7-9	TRBJ2-7	10	ASSLGGNRWD
TRBD2	TRBV5-1	TRBJ2-5	12	ASSLEAGVETQY
-	TRBV7-9	TRBJ1-2	13	ASSHQLDTFYGYT
-	TRBV4-3	TRBJ2-7	13	ASSQDLGRVSEQY
TRBD2	TRBV29-1	TRBJ2-1	11	SVELAGEYEQF
TRBD2	TRBV11-3	TRBJ2-1	14	ASSARLAGEYNEQF
TRBD2	TRBV4-3	TRBJ2-2	15	ASSQGTSGSGTGELF
-	TRBV4-1	TRBJ2-7	12	ASSPRGTLYEQY
-	TRBV7-9	TRBJ1-2	13	ASSLRVPGTKGYT
-	TRBV6-1	TRBJ1-2	7	ASSPPST
TRBD2	TRBV7-9	TRBJ2-3	12	ASSFERERDTQY
TRBD1	TRBV7-9	TRBJ2-1	16	ASSSTDPGQGRSDEQF
-	TRBV7-2	TRBJ2-7	16	ASSGPTESPYEQYWQY